The clone carrying this T cell receptor (beta chain) was seen a single time. The data were obtained in a study of blood T cell repertoires in COVID-19. Study background: Spain, Italy and the United States supplied samples that represented acute and convalescent COVID-19. T cells, B-cell-depleted T cells, or PBMCs provided the cDNA or gDNA that served as material.

CDR1 is SGHKS, CDR2 YYEKEE, per germline (reference sequence). Trimming left V 0 bases short and J 4 bases short, with 11 bases between. The CDR3 has 15 residues. Authors' methods: The assay estimated nucleated cells by amplifying reference gene primers. Measured with immunoSEQ multiplex PCR; TCRdb has only the in-frame clones, and not every one. Clonal size and the V and J genes are those of that table, whereas D and trimming came from the DNA. The sample shows 29,000 or so clones, about 65% of them seen only once. Sequencing input: peripheral blood. The sequence was obtained from a human donor in a cohort sampled during active COVID-19. This sequence joins TRBV5-5 and TRBJ1-5; no clear D gene. CDR3 region: CASSLARGQNQPQHF. CDR3 DNA sequence: TGTGCCAGCAGCTTGGCTCGGGGTCAGAATCAGCCCCAGCATTTT.